Listed here is a single T cell receptor beta chain. Its antigen remains undetermined. One end of the junction varies from germline; a read error may be responsible. The data are from a study of CD8 T cells in ankylosing spondylitis (dated by TCRdb to the late 2010s). The study in broad terms: The study set out to find disease-linked TCR variants by profiling T cell receptor beta repertoires in ankylosing spondylitis patients and healthy donors. The full study cohort was made up of under 30 ankylosing spondylitis patients and approximately 100 healthy donors. Peripheral blood was sampled, and synovial fluid was additionally collected from ankylosing spondylitis patients. Paper-wide results and their limitations: The disease-linked clones were reported as significantly enriched in matched synovial fluid samples from ankylosing spondylitis patients. Some motif variants were previously reported in synovial fluid and blood of reactive arthritis patients, suggesting common disease-initiation mechanisms. A TCR beta motif made up of several highly homologous amino acid variants appeared to be characteristic of blood from ankylosing spondylitis patients. The disease-linked clones showed a CD8+ phenotype and occurred at relatively low frequencies in peripheral blood.

CDR1 is given as MNHNS and CDR2 as SASEGT, both from the germline V gene. The CDR3 covers 20 residues, taking in both the cysteine and the phenylalanine. Only CDR3 DNA is held: 60 bases, read in frame from base 1. Instrument used: Illumina HiSeq 2500. Quantitative 5'-RACE with molecular barcodes was used to prepare TCR beta libraries. As for the original processing: Disease-linked TCR variants were identified with a new computational method built on a probabilistic model of VDJ rearrangement. TCRdb reprocessed the public reads (quality trimming at Q25 with fastp, clone calling with MiXCR) and kept in-frame beta chains. Under each unique CDR3 protein, matching rows form one entry showing the most common genes and DNA. TCRdb's processing, not the authors', yielded these V and J calls. Recorded for this sample are fewer than 200,000 distinct CDR3 sequences; around 17% of them occurred a single time. The top ten clonotypes cover approximately 7.6% of the sample.

The chain joins TRBV6-1 to TRBJ2-1; a weak D assignment points to TRBD1 (5 bases agree). The material sequenced was blood, either unsorted or a sorted T cell fraction (not recorded which). The clonotype was recovered from a male donor with ankylosing spondylitis or in good health (not recorded which). The CDR3 loop reads CASREGGHPAASLRDNEQFF. Read as DNA, the sequence is TGTGCCAGCAGAGAAGGCGGACATCCCGCCGCTTCTCTGCGAGACAATGAGCAGTTCTTC.